Only a few counts were recorded for the clone carrying this TCR beta chain. Its antigen remains unknown. The data were taken from a study of identical twins. Whole-study results and caveats: Interpretation of the results relied on cross-sectional statistical analysis and not on following the same donors. There were fewer insertions in abundant cord blood beta clonotypes, but memory repertoires showed no such pattern.

Template switching added a universal primer site; cDNA carried unique molecular identifiers. Via MiXCR, TCRdb re-called the 5' RACE reads, giving one row per CDR3 protein. The repertoire includes about 660,000 distinct CDR3 sequences, 8.6% of them detected once, and 0.98% sits in the top ten. From germline, CDR1 is ENHRY and CDR2 SYGVKD. The CDR3 loop spans 14 amino acids. V dropped 7 bases and J dropped 5; count of bases not matched to a gene: 4. The sample was also linked to a second study, of yellow fever vaccine responses in identical twins. That source adds: Vaccine-induced T cell responses in twins were reportedly observed to appear partly convergent, partly personalized.

The clonotype comes from a woman aged 18 to 35 in good health. Sample: PBMCs. The gene calls are TRBV10-3 and TRBJ1-6, with 8 bases identical to TRBD1. CDR3 region: CAINPGGHNSPLHF. The DNA for the CDR3 is TGTGCCATCAACCCAGGGGGCCATAATTCACCCCTCCACTTT.